These 24 T cell receptor beta chains share one sample of origin, sequenced in a study of T cells in Graves' hyperthyroidism and ophthalmopathy. Amplification of TCR beta CDR3 regions used RNA as the template. During a first-round RT-PCR of the TCR CDR3, the HTBI primer set was used. Using its own MiXCR run on the multiplex PCR reads, TCRdb lists one record per CDR3 protein. The sample includes approximately 480,000 distinct CDR3 sequences, roughly 20% of them seen just once. The specimen was blood. Receptors were obtained from a man aged 18-30 years with Graves' hyperthyroidism.

Here the CDR3 DNA reads TGCAGTGCCAGACTAGCGGGACAAGAGACCCAGTACTTC. Translated: CSARLAGQETQYF. V usage is TRBV20-1 and J usage is TRBJ2-5; 11 bases agree with TRBD2. The CDR3 covers 13 residues. The V gene's germline CDR1 is DFQATT and CDR2 SNEGSKA (reference sequence). With V trimmed by 6 bases and J by 2 bases, 2 bases remained unmatched.

In its sample, this clonotype was seen many times. The chain employs TRBV12-3 or TRBV12-4 and TRBJ2-7; D is tentatively TRBD1 or TRBD2 (5 bases each). V gave up 5 bases and J gave up 6 bases, with 14 bases separating them. The CDR3 sequence is 13 residues long. The CDR3 sequence is CASSPDGGGEQYF. The CDR3 DNA follows: TGTGCCAGCAGTCCGGACGGTGGGGGCGAGCAGTACTTC.

This clonotype appeared many times. The chain recombines TRBV20-1 with TRBJ2-7, with 12 bases fitting TRBD1. The CDR3 is 14 amino acids. In germline, CDR1 is DFQATT, CDR2 SNEGSKA (reference sequence). After removal of 1 base from V and 6 bases from J, the junction contained 4 bases not matched to a gene. The CDR3 sequence: CSARGDRGRIEQYF. CDR3 in DNA: TGCAGTGCTAGAGGGGACAGGGGGCGCATCGAGCAGTACTTC.

CDR3 amino acids: CASRYGPLANTEAFF. CDR3 bases: TGTGCCAGCAGATACGGACCCCTGGCGAACACTGAAGCTTTCTTT. The chain is built from TRBV2 and TRBJ1-1; D unresolved. Germline loops: CDR1 SNHLY, CDR2 FYNNEI. Trimming took off 6 bases at V and 1 base at J, with 15 bases between the two ends. The CDR3 consists of 15 residues.

In nucleotides, the CDR3 is TGTGCCAGCAGCCCCCGGGACAGGGCGCTTTGGACTAGCGGAAAACAAGAGACCCAGTACTTC. Translating it yields CASSPRDRALWTSGKQETQYF. The chain carries TRBV6-2 or TRBV6-3 and TRBJ2-5, with a possible D match to TRBD2 (10 bases). The CDR3 sequence is 21 residues long. The germline V gene has CDR1 MNHEY and CDR2 SVGEGT. V was clipped by 6 bases and J by 2 bases, with 34 bases between them.

This clonotype has a count of ten or more. The V gene is TRBV28, the J gene TRBJ1-1; D is possibly TRBD1 (5 bases). V was clipped by 4 bases and J by 6 bases, with 15 bases between them. The CDR3 extends over 14 amino acids. Germline V lookup: CDR1 MDHEN, CDR2 SYDVKM. DNA for the CDR3: TGTGCCAGCAGTTCCACCGGGGTAGGGGCTGAAGCTTTCTTT. Its protein product is CASSSTGVGAEAFF.

This clonotype came up a few times. The chain links TRBV3-1 to TRBJ1-2, with 7 bases identical to TRBD1. This CDR3 has 12 amino acids. Trimming took 4 bases from V and 8 from J; bases not matched to a gene: 4. CDR1 LGHDT and CDR2 YNNKEL come from the germline V gene (reference sequence). CDR3 nucleotides: TGTGCCAGCAGCCGCAGGGGGAGAGGCTACACCTTC. Translated: CASSRRGRGYTF.

This clonotype was recorded a few times. The chain is built from TRBV18 and TRBJ2-7, with 8 bases aligning to TRBD2. The length of the CDR3 is 13 residues. Per germline, CDR1 KGHSH and CDR2 LQKENI. With 6 bases clipped from V and 3 bases from J, the junction kept 4 bases outside the gene matches. CDR3 in DNA: TGTGCCAGCTCCGGGGGGGCATACTACGAGCAGTACTTC. Residues: CASSGGAYYEQYF.

This clonotype was recorded many times. The V and J genes are TRBV5-6 and TRBJ2-5, with 11 bases matching TRBD2. This CDR3 has 17 residues. V was clipped by 4 bases and J by 6 bases; unmatched bases: 14. From germline, CDR1 is SGHDT and CDR2 YYEEEE. The CDR3 loop is CASSQGSGGASRQTQYF. The CDR3 nucleotides are TGTGCCAGCAGCCAGGGTAGCGGGGGGGCCAGTAGGCAGACCCAGTACTTC.

In this sample, this clonotype turned up many times. J is TRBJ1-5 and V is TRBV6-4, with 11 bases identical to TRBD1. Germline loops: CDR1 MRHNA, CDR2 SNTAGT. CDR3 length: 19 residues. The V segment lost 5 bases and the J segment 4 bases; nucleotides outside the gene matches: 16. CDR3 in DNA: TGTGCCAGCAGTCACCTGTTCGGGACAGGGGGAAAAGGTAATCAGCCCCAGCATTTT. Encoded protein: CASSHLFGTGGKGNQPQHF.

This clonotype was found many times. The V and J genes are TRBV12-3 or TRBV12-4 and TRBJ2-2; TRBD1 agrees at 8 bases. The CDR3 totals 14 residues. With 3 bases clipped from V and 7 bases from J, the junction kept 4 bases outside the gene matches. This CDR3 is CASSFTGGGGELFF. DNA for the CDR3: TGTGCCAGCAGTTTTACAGGGGGAGGCGGGGAGCTGTTTTTT.

This clonotype was counted many times. This sequence joins TRBV20-1 and TRBJ1-5; D remains ambiguous. V was trimmed by 1 base and J by 4 bases, leaving 5 bases between them. The CDR3 is 12 residues long. Per the germline V gene, CDR1 is DFQATT and CDR2 is SNEGSKA (reference sequence). This CDR3 reads CSARGPNQPQHF. CDR3 DNA: TGCAGTGCTAGAGGGCCTAATCAGCCCCAGCATTTT.

At least ten counts were recorded for this clonotype. The chain links TRBV5-1 to TRBJ1-2, with D uncertain. The CDR3 is 11 amino acids. From germline, CDR1 is SGHRS and CDR2 YFSETQ. The ends were cut back, 7 bases at V and 6 bases at J, with 10 bases in the middle. This CDR3 reads CASQEGNGYTF. The CDR3 bases are TGCGCCAGCCAGGAGGGAAATGGCTACACCTTC.

The rearrangement links TRBV11-2 to TRBJ2-2; TRBD2 aligns across 12 bases. Trimming at V came to 5 bases and at J to 4 bases, leaving 5 bases not matched to a gene. Germline CDR1 and CDR2: SGHAT and FQNNGV. This CDR3 region has 16 residues. The CDR3 sequence: CASSQGLAGFTGELFF. The CDR3 bases are TGTGCCAGCAGCCAAGGACTAGCGGGGTTCACCGGGGAGCTGTTTTTT.

Ten or more counts support this clonotype. The gene calls are TRBV29-1 and TRBJ2-7; D is possibly TRBD1 or TRBD2 (5 bases each). The CDR3 spans 12 residues. Germline V lookup: CDR1 SQVTM, CDR2 ANQGSEA. Deletions cut 6 bases from V and 2 bases from J, with 11 bases between. CDR3 protein: CSVRDGAYEQYF. The DNA of the CDR3 is TGCAGCGTCCGGGACGGCGCCTACGAGCAGTACTTC.

This clonotype has at least ten counts. In DNA form, the CDR3 reads TGTGCCTGGAGAGACGGCTTCTATGGCTACACCTTC. It codes for CAWRDGFYGYTF. The gene calls are TRBV30 and TRBJ1-2, with D hard to call. Trimming shortened V by 3 bases and J by 4 bases, and 9 bases separated the two germline ends. This CDR3 spans 12 amino acids. The V gene's germline CDR1 is GTSNPN and CDR2 SVGIG (reference sequence).

The sample holds many counts of this clonotype. The genes are TRBV19 and TRBJ1-2, with a possible D match to TRBD1 (6 bases). This CDR3 has 13 residues. V was trimmed by 7 bases and J by 2 bases, leaving 11 bases between them. CDR1 and CDR2 (germline): LNHDA, SQIVND (reference sequence). The CDR3 DNA reads as TGTGCCAGTAAAAGGGGGACCAACTATGGCTACACCTTC. Translated: CASKRGTNYGYTF.

This clonotype was picked up many times. The V and J genes are TRBV6-5 and TRBJ1-5, with 9 bases that match TRBD1. This CDR3 contains 13 residues. Trimming took 8 bases from V and 7 from J; bases not matched to a gene: 6. CDR1 is MNHEY and CDR2 is SVGAGI in the germline V gene. Here the CDR3 reads CASGGTGKQPQHF. In DNA form, the CDR3 reads TGTGCCAGCGGGGGGACAGGGAAGCAGCCCCAGCATTTT.

A note on this clonotype: A much larger clonotype is one base distant, so this may be a read error. Lacking the conserved final phenylalanine or tryptophan, this CDR3 likely reflects a read error. This chain links TRBV29-1 with TRBJ2-2; weak D call: TRBD1 (7 bases). The V gene's germline CDR1 is SQVTM and CDR2 ANQGSEA. The CDR3 covers 15 residues. V was shortened by 2 bases and J by 3 bases, with 13 bases between the two germline ends. The CDR3 coding sequence is TGCAGCGTTGAACTCCAGGGGGGTTACACCGGGGAGCTGTTTTCT. Protein: CSVELQGGYTGELFS.

The CDR3 DNA is TGCGCCAGCAGCTACCAGGACAGGGGGAGGTCTGCTTTCTTT. This gives the protein CASSYQDRGRSAFF. V and J are TRBV5-1 and TRBJ1-1, with TRBD1 identical over 10 bases. The CDR3 consists of 14 residues. Germline CDR1 SGHRS, CDR2 YFSETQ. J lost 11 bases, V lost 3 bases, and 10 bases had no gene match.

At least ten counts were recorded for this clonotype. This CDR3 reads CASSFGTGGNQPQHF. The CDR3 nucleotides read TGTGCCAGCAGTTTCGGAACAGGAGGCAATCAGCCCCAGCATTTT. The chain joins TRBV12-3 or TRBV12-4 to TRBJ1-5; possible D gene TRBD1, 5 bases. CDR3 length: 15 residues. Trimming left V 3 bases short and J 2 bases short, with 11 bases between.

This clonotype has a count of ten or more. The chain employs TRBV20-1 and TRBJ2-4, with D possibly matching TRBD1 (6 bases). Per the germline V gene, CDR1 is DFQATT and CDR2 is SNEGSKA (reference sequence). Trimming removed 0 bases at V and 0 bases at J, with 9 bases between. The CDR3 has 15 residues. CDR3 in DNA: TGCAGTGCTAGAGATGGGACACAAGCCAAAAACATTCAGTACTTC. Protein product: CSARDGTQAKNIQYF.

In this sample, this clonotype turned up many times. The chain employs TRBV13 and TRBJ2-5; 9 bases are a match to TRBD1. The CDR3 sequence is 15 residues long. The ends lost 5 bases at V and 5 bases at J; junction bases unmatched: 9. The germline V gene encodes CDR1 PRHDT and CDR2 FYEKMQ (reference sequence). The CDR3 sequence is CASSPWTGDLETQYF. The CDR3 DNA reads as TGTGCCAGCAGCCCGTGGACAGGGGATTTGGAGACCCAGTACTTC.

The table lists this clonotype with a count of one. The chain links TRBV10-3 to TRBJ1-1; 8 bases are a match to TRBD1. CDR1 and CDR2 (germline): ENHRY, SYGVKD. Unmatched junction bases numbered 11, after V lost 11 bases and J lost 0 bases. The CDR3 length is 15 residues. CDR3 loop: CAWKGQAHLNTEAFF. The DNA of the CDR3 is TGTGCCTGGAAGGGACAGGCTCACTTGAACACTGAAGCTTTCTTT.